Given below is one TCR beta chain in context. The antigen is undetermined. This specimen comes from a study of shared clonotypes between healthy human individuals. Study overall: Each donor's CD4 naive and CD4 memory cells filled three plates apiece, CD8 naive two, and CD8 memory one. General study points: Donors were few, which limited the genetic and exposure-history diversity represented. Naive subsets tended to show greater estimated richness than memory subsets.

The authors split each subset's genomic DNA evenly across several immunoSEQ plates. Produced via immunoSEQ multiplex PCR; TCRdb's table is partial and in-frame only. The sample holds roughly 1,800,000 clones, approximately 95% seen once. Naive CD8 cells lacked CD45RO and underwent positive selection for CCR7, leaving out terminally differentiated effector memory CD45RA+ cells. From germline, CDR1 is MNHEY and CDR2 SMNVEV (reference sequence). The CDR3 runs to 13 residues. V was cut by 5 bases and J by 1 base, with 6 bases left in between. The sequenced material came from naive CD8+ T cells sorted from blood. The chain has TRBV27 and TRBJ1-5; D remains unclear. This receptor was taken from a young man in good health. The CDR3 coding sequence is TGTGCCAGCAGTAGGGAGAGCAATCAGCCCCAGCATTTT. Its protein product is CASSRESNQPQHF.